This TCR beta chain was retrieved from a study of blood T cell repertoires in COVID-19 (dated by TCRdb to 2018 to 2020). For the wider study: The collaborator samples originated in the United States, Italy and Spain and spanned the acute and convalescent phases of COVID-19. The prospective study material was composed of cDNA or gDNA derived from T cells, B-cell-depleted T cells, or PBMCs. Subjects who had been exposed to COVID-19, were actively infected with it, or had recovered from it provided the deeply sampled blood TCRbeta repertoires that made up the dataset. The repertoires were released in a freely available public database meant as a resource for research on the immune response to SARS-CoV-2. Samples came from the ongoing ImmuneRACE study (first 160 participants) plus 1,254 subjects from 6 global collaborators. Sample metadata almost always included a de-identified subject ID, COVID-19 status, age in years and sex. Where HLA class I and class II types were available, the types were taken from metadata supplied by the sample provider, not from assay-based typing.

Summary of the overall study and its limitations: How much clinical and demographic metadata was included differed by source and by participant, and the metadata was provided uncurated.

This clone was detected only once. What this receptor recognizes is not known. No qualities accompany the bases; no much larger clone lies one base away. Collaborating institutions collected whole blood in K2EDTA tubes following their own protocols. Collaborator samples were shipped for TCRbeta analysis as frozen whole blood, isolated PBMCs, or DNA extracted from either sample type. TCRbeta CDR3 regions were amplified from genomic DNA by means of the immunoSEQ Assay, a bias-controlled multiplex PCR. The authors' pipeline ran thus. The number of nucleated cells in each sample was estimated by amplification of reference gene primers within the assay. To quantify the absolute abundance of each unique TCRbeta CDR3 rearrangement, sequence reads were collapsed and filtered. For each sample, productive Simpson clonality was calculated as the square root of Simpson's diversity index across productive rearrangements. TCRdb carries this immuneACCESS record with in-frame sequences only. Its versions omit some clonotypes, under half of them owing to an unresolved V gene in the studies checked, with the rest unexplained. That table gives V, J and clone size, and the DNA gave D and trimming. The sample table holds about 130,000 clones, of which under 85% were seen once. The ten largest clones take up roughly 12% of the sample.

Per the germline V gene (reference sequence), GTSNPN is the CDR1 and SVGIG is the CDR2. The CDR3, from cysteine to phenylalanine, totals 18 residues. The only DNA kept is the CDR3, 54 bases in frame from the first base. V gives up 6 bases and J gives up 3 bases, and the segment between their germline ends measures 26 bases. The chain is assembled from TRBV30 and TRBJ1-4; possibly the D gene is TRBD1, per 6 matching bases. The origin of this receptor is a man aged 60 to 69 with acute or convalescent COVID-19. The sequenced sample consisted of peripheral blood. The encoded CDR3 is CACETRALHGGSNEKLFF. The sequenced DNA is TGTGCCTGCGAGACCCGAGCCCTACATGGGGGCTCTAATGAAAAACTGTTTTTT. The entire variable domain, with the stretches around the CDR3 drawn from the reference TRBV30 and TRBJ1-4 proteins, is SQTIHQWPATLVQPVGSPLSLECTVEGTSNPNLYWYRQAAGRGLQLLFYSVGIGQISSEVPQNLSASRPQDRQFILSSKKLLLSDSGFYLCACETRALHGGSNEKLFFGSGTQLSVL.